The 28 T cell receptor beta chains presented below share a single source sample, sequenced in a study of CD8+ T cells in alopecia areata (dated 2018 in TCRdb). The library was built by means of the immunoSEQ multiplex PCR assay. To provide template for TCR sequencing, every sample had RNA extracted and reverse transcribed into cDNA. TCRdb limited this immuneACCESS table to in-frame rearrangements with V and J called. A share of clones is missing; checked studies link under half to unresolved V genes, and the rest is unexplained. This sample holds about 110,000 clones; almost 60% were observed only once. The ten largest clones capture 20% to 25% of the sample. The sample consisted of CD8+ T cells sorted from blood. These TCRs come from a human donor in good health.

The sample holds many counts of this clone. For the CDR3, the DNA is TGTGCCAGCACCTTAGGGGACAGGAACACTGAAGCTTTCTTT. It specifies CASTLGDRNTEAFF. J is TRBJ1-1 and V is TRBV6-6; 7 bases are shared with TRBD1. Germline CDR1 MNHNY, CDR2 SVGAGI (reference sequence). The CDR3 spans 14 residues. V shed 7 bases and J 1 base; nucleotides not matched to a gene: 6.

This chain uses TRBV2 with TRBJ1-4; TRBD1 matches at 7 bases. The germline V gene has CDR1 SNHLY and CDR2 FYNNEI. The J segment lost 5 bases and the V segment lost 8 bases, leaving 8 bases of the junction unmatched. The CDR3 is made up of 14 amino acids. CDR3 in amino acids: CASDDRARNEKLFF. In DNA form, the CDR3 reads TGTGCCAGCGACGACAGGGCCCGAAATGAAAAACTGTTTTTT.

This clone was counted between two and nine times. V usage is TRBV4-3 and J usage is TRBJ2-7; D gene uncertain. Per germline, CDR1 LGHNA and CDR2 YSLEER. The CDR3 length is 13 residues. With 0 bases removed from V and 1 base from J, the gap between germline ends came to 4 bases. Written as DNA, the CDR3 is TGCGCCAGCAGCCAAGATGAATCCTACGAGCAGTACTTC. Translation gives CASSQDESYEQYF.

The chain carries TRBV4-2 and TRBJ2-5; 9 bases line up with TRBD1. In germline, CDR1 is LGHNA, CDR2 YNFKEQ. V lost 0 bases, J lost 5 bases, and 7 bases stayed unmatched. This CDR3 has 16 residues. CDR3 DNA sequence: TGTGCCAGCAGCCAAGATGAGGGACAGGGTTCCGAGACCCAGTACTTC. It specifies CASSQDEGQGSETQYF.

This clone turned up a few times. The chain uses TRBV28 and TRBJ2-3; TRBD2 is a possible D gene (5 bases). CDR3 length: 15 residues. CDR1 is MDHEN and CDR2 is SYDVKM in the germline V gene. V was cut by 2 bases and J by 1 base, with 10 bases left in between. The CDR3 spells CASSLLNGGTDTQYF. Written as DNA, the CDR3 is TGTGCCAGCAGTTTACTGAACGGGGGCACAGATACGCAGTATTTT.

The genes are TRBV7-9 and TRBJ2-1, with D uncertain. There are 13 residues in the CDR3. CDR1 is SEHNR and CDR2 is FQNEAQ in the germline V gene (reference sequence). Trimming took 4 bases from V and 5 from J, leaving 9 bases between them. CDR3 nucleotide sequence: TGTGCCAGCAGCTCAACGACCAACAATGAGCAGTTCTTC. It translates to CASSSTTNNEQFF.

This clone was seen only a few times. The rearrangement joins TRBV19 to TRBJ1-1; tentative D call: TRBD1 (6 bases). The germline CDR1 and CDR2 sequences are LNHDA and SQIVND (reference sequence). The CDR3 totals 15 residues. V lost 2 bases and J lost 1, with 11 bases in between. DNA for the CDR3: TGTGCCAGTAGTATAATGGGGGCTTCGAACACTGAAGCTTTCTTT. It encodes CASSIMGASNTEAFF.

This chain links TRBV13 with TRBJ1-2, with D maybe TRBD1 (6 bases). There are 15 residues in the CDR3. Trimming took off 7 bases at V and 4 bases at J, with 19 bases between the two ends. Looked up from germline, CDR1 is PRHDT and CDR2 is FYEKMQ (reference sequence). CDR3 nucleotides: TGTGCCAGCAACGCGGGGGCGCCGGGAGGCTATGGCTACACCTTC. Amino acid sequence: CASNAGAPGGYGYTF.

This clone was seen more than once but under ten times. The CDR3: CASSLRNYRYEQYF. The CDR3 DNA reads as TGTGCCAGCAGCTTAAGGAACTACAGATACGAGCAGTACTTC. This chain connects TRBV7-8 to TRBJ2-7; D call uncertain. Trimming removed 2 bases at V and 4 bases at J, with 12 bases between. The CDR3 totals 14 residues. CDR1 and CDR2 (germline): SGHVS, FQNEAQ.

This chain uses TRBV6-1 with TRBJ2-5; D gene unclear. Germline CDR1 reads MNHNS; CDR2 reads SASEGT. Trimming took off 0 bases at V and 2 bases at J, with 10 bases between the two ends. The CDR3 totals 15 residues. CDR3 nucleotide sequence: TGTGCCAGCAGTGAAGCGCCAGGCAGTCAAGAGACCCAGTACTTC. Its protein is CASSEAPGSQETQYF.

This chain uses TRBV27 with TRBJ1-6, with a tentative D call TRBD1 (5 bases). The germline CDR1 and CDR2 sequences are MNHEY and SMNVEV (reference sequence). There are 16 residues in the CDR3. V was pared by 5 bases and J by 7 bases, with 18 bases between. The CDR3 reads CASSDSLSWGNSPLHF. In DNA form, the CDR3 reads TGTGCCAGCAGTGACAGCCTGAGCTGGGGAAATTCACCCCTCCACTTT.

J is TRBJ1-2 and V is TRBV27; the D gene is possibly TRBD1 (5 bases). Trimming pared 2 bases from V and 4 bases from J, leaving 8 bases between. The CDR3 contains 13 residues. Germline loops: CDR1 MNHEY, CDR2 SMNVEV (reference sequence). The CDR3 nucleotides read TGTGCCAGCAGTTTAGGGGGTACCTATGGCTACACCTTC. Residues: CASSLGGTYGYTF.

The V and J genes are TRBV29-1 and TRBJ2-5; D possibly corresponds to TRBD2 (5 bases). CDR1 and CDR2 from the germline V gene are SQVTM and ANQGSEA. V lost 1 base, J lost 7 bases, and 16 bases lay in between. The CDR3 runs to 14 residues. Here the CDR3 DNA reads TGCAGCGTTGAAGGACGGGTACTAGAGGCGACCCAGTACTTC. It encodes CSVEGRVLEATQYF.

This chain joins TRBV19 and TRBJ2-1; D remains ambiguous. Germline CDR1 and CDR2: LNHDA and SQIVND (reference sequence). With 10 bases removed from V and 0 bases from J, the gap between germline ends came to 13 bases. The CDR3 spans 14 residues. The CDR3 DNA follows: TGTGCCACCCAGAGTTTAGACTCCTACAATGAGCAGTTCTTC. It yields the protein CATQSLDSYNEQFF. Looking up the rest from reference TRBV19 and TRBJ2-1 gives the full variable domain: DGGITQSPKYLFRKEGQNVTLSCEQNLNHDAMYWYRQDPGQGLRLIYYSQIVNDFQKGDIAEGYSVSREKKESFPLTVTSAQKNPTAFYLCATQSLDSYNEQFFGPGTRLTVL.

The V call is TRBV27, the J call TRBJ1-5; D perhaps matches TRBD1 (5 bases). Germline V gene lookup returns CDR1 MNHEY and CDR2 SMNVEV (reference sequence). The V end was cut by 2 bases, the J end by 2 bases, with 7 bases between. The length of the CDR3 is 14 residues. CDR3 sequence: CASSLAGRNQPQHF. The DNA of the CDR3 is TGTGCCAGCAGTTTAGCAGGGCGCAATCAGCCCCAGCATTTT.

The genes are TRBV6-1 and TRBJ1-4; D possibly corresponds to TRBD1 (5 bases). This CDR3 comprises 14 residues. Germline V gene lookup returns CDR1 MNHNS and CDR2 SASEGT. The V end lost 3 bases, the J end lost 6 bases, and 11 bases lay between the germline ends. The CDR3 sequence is CASSEGDGHEKLFF. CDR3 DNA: TGTGCCAGCAGTGAGGGGGACGGGCATGAAAAACTGTTTTTT.

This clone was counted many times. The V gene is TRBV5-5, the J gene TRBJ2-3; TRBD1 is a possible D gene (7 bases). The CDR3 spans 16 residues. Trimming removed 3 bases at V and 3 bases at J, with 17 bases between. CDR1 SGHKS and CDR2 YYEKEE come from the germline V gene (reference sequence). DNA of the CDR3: TGTGCCAGCAGCTACCGAGGAGGGGGCCGGACAGATACGCAGTATTTT. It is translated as CASSYRGGGRTDTQYF.

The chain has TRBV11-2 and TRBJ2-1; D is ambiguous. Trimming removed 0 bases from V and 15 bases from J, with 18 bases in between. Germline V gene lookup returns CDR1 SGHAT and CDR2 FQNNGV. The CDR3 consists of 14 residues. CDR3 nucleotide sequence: TGTGCCAGCAGCTTAGATGGTCAAGGTCTAGGAACGTTCTTC. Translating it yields CASSLDGQGLGTFF. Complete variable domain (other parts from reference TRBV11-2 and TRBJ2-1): EAGVAQSPRYKIIEKRQSVAFWCNPISGHATLYWYQQILGQGPKLLIQFQNNGVVDDSQLPKDRFSAERLKGVDSTLKIQPAKLEDSAVYLCASSLDGQGLGTFFGPGTRLTVL.

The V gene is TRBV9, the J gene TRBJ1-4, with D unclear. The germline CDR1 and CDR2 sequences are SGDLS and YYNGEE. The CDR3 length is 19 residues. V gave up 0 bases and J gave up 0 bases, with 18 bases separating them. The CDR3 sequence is CASSVGLIGRETTNEKLFF. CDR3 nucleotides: TGTGCCAGCAGCGTAGGGCTGATTGGTAGGGAGACAACTAATGAAAAACTGTTTTTT.

Here the CDR3 DNA reads TGTGCCTGGAGCCGGGACAGCTACGAGCAGTACTTC. This translates into CAWSRDSYEQYF. The V gene is TRBV30, the J gene TRBJ2-7; TRBD1 matches 7 bases. The ends lost 3 bases at V and 3 bases at J; junction bases unmatched: 2. The CDR3 totals 12 residues. CDR1 and CDR2 (germline): GTSNPN, SVGIG (reference sequence).

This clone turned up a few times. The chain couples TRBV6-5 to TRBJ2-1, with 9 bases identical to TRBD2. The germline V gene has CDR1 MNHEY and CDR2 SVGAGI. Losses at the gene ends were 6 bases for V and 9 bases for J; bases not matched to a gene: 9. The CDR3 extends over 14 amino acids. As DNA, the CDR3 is TGTGCCAGCAGCCCTCTGTCTAGCGGGGTTGAGCAGTTCTTC. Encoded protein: CASSPLSSGVEQFF.

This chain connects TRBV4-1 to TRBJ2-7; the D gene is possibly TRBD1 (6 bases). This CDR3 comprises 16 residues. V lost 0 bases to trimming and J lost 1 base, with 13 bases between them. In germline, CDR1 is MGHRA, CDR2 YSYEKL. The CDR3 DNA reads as TGCGCCAGCAGCCAAGATATTAGGACAGCTTCCTACGAGCAGTACTTC. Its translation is CASSQDIRTASYEQYF.

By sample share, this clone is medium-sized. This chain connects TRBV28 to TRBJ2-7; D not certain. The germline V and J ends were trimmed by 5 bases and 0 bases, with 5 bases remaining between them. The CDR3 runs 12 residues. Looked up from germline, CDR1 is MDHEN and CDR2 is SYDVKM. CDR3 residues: CASSRDSYEQYF. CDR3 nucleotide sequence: TGTGCCAGCAGTCGCGACTCCTACGAGCAGTACTTC.

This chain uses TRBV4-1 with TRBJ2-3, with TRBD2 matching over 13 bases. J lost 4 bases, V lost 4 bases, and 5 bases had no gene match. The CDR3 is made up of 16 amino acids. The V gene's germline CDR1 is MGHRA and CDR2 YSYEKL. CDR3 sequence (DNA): TGCGCCAGCAGCCCGGGACTAGCGGGGCCCCCAGATACGCAGTATTTT. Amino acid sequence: CASSPGLAGPPDTQYF.

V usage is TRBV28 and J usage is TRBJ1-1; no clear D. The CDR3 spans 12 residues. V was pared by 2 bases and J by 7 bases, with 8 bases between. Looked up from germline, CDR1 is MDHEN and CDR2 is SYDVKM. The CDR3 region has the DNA TGTGCCAGCAGTTTAAGTCTAGTTGAAGCTTTCTTT. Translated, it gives CASSLSLVEAFF.

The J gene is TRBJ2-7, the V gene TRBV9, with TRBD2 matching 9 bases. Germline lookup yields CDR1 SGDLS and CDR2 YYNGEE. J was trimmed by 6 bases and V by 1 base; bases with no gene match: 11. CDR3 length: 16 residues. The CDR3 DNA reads TGTGCCAGCAGCGTATATGCGGGGGGGATATCTACCGAGCAGTACTTC. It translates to CASSVYAGGISTEQYF.

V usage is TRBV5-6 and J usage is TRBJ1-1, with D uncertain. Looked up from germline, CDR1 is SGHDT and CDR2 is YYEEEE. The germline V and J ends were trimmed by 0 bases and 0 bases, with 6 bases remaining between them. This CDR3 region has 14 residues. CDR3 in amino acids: CASSLAQLNTEAFF. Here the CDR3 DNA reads TGTGCCAGCAGCTTGGCACAGTTGAACACTGAAGCTTTCTTT.

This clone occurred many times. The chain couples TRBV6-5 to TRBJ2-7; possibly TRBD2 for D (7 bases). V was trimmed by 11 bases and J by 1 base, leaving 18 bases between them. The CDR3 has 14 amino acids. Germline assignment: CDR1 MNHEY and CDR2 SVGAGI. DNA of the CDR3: TGTGCCTCTGGGGCCGGGGGGCCATCCTACGAGCAGTACTTC. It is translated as CASGAGGPSYEQYF.